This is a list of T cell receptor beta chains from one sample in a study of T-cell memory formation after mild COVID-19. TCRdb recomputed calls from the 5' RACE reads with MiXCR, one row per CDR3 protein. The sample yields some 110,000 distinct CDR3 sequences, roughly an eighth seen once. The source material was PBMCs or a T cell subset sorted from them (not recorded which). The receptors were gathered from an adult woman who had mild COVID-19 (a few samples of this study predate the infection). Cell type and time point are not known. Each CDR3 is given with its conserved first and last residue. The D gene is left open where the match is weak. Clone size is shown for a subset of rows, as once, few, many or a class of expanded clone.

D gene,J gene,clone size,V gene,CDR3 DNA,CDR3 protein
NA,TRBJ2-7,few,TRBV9,TGTGCCAGCAGCCCCCGGGCACAGGGATGGTACGAGCAGTACTTC,CASSPRAQGWYEQYF
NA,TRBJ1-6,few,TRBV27,TGTGCCAGCGGATGGGGCAGTAAAAATTCACCCCTCCACTTT,CASGWGSKNSPLHF
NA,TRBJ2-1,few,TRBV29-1,TGCAGCGTTGACAGAAGAGGCTCCTACAATGAGCAGTTCTTC,CSVDRRGSYNEQFF
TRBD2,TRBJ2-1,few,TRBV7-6,TGTGCCAGCAGCCCGAGGACTAGCGGGGTAACGAGCTCCTACAATGAGCAGTTCTTC,CASSPRTSGVTSSYNEQFF
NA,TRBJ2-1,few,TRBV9,TGTGCCAGCAGCGCAGGGGGGGATTACAATGAGCAGTTCTTC,CASSAGGDYNEQFF
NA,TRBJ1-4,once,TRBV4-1,TGCGCCAGCAGCCGGGAGAGGGCTGCCGTTAATGAAAAACTGTTTTTT,CASSRERAAVNEKLFF
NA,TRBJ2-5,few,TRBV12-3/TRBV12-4,TGTGCCAGCAGTTTTGGGGGAGACCAGTACTTC,CASSFGGDQYF
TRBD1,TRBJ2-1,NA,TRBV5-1,TGCGCCAGCCGGACAGGGGAGGGGTATCGGGATGAGCAGTTCTTC,CASRTGEGYRDEQFF
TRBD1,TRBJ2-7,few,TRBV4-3,TGCGCCAGCAGCCATGGCCCGGGACAGGGTTTGTACGAGCAGTACTTC,CASSHGPGQGLYEQYF
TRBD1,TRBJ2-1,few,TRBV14,TGTGCCAGCAGTAGACAGGGGGCAAGCAATGAGCAGTTCTTC,CASSRQGASNEQFF
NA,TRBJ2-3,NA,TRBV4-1,TGCGCCAGCAGCCATGTCTATGAAGATACGCAGTATTTT,CASSHVYEDTQYF
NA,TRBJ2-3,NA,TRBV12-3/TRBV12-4,TGTGCCAGCAGCCCGGGACCCGCGATAGATACGCAGTATTTT,CASSPGPAIDTQYF
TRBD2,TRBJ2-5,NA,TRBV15,TGTGCCACCAGCAGGAGACTAGCACCCTCCAAAGAGACCCAGTACTTC,CATSRRLAPSKETQYF
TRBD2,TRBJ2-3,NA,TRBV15,TGTGCCACCAGCCCCGAGGGACTAGCCACAGATACGCAGTATTTT,CATSPEGLATDTQYF
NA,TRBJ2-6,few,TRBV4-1,TGCGCCAGCAGCCAAGTAGGGGGAGCTGGGGCCAACGTCCTGACTTTC,CASSQVGGAGANVLTF
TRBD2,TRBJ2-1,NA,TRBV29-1,TGCAGCGTTGAATGGATAGCGGGGGCTGAATCCTACAATGAGCAGTTCTTC,CSVEWIAGAESYNEQFF
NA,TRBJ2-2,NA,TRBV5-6,TGTGCCAGCAGCCCGGGATCGGGGGTCGGGGAGCTGTTTTTT,CASSPGSGVGELFF
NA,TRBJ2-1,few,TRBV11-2,TGTGCCAGCAGCGCGGTGTACGTTTCCTACAATGAGCAGTTCTTC,CASSAVYVSYNEQFF
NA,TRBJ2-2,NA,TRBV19,TGTGCCACTATCCGGGGAACCGGGGAGCTGTTTTTT,CATIRGTGELFF
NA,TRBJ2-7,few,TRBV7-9,TGTGCCAGCAGCTTGCCAACCGGGCCTGGAGCCTACGAGCAGTACTTC,CASSLPTGPGAYEQYF
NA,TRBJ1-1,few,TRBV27,TGTGCCAGCAGTTGGGGTCAGGAAGGGGACACTGAAGCTTTCTTT,CASSWGQEGDTEAFF
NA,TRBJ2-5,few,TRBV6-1,TGTGCCAGCACCCCGAGGGCAGCCCAAGAGACCCAGTACTTC,CASTPRAAQETQYF
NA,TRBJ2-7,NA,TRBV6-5,TGTGCCAGCAGTTACTCGGGGGTCGGACGAGCCTACGAGCAGTACTTC,CASSYSGVGRAYEQYF
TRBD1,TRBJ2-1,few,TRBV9,TGTGCCAGCAGCGGAGGGGACAGGGGGCCCAATGAGCAGTTCTTC,CASSGGDRGPNEQFF
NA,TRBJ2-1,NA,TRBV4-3,TGCGCCAGCAGCTCCACTGGCAATGAGCAGTTCTTC,CASSSTGNEQFF